The next 2 T cell receptor beta chains were all read from a single sample in a study of T cells in Graves' hyperthyroidism and ophthalmopathy. Using RNA transcripts as the source, TCR beta CDR3 regions were amplified. Primed by the HTBI set, a first-round RT-PCR was run on the TCR CDR3. MiXCR, run by TCRdb on the multiplex PCR reads, gives a single entry per CDR3 protein. The table has about half a million distinct CDR3 sequences, about 16% seen once. The source material was blood. The receptors originated from a woman under 40 with Graves' ophthalmopathy.

This clonotype turned up a few times. A much larger clone differs from this one at a single base, so this may be a read error. The chain combines TRBV6-2 or TRBV6-3 with TRBJ2-2, with D perhaps TRBD2 (5 bases). This CDR3 is built from 13 residues. The germline V gene encodes CDR1 MNHEY and CDR2 SVGEGT. Trimming removed 5 bases from V and 3 bases from J, with 7 bases in between. This chain's CDR3 is CASSTADTGELFF. CDR3 nucleotides: TGTGCCAGCAGTACAGCGGACACCGGGGAGCTGTTTTTT.

This clonotype has ten or more counts. This chain uses TRBV11-2 with TRBJ2-1; no reliable D call. Germline CDR1 is SGHAT and CDR2 is FQNNGV. CDR3 length: 15 residues. The V end lost 7 bases, the J end lost 8 bases, and 21 bases lay between the germline ends. In DNA form, the CDR3 reads TGTGCCAGCATCAAGATGGTTACCTCTTCTGATGAGCAGTTCTTC. Translation gives CASIKMVTSSDEQFF. The full variable domain, completed using reference TRBV11-2 and TRBJ2-1, is EAGVAQSPRYKIIEKRQSVAFWCNPISGHATLYWYQQILGQGPKLLIQFQNNGVVDDSQLPKDRFSAERLKGVDSTLKIQPAKLEDSAVYLCASIKMVTSSDEQFFGPGTRLTVL.